This TCR beta chain originates from a study of T cell responses to AZD1222 COVID-19 vaccine. Study-wide background: The analysis combined second doses at about 4 or about 12 weeks.

Study-level findings and limits: Donors, mostly white British, included more females; clonal diversity was possibly underestimated.

This clone was found a few times. No antigen is known for it. Some clones are missing from TCRdb's copy, which holds only in-frame ones; the method was immunoSEQ multiplex PCR. The sample lists roughly 150,000 clones; approximately 85% were seen once. The TCR comes from an adult in good health. The source material was peripheral blood, sampled on day 0 of AZD1222 vaccination.

CDR3 residues: CASSEGTEAFF. CDR3 sequence (DNA): TGTGCCAGCAGTGAGGGCACTGAAGCTTTCTTT. J is TRBJ1-1 and V is TRBV2; D ambiguous. Germline CDR1 and CDR2: SNHLY and FYNNEI. The CDR3 consists of 11 residues. Deletions cut 3 bases from V and 4 bases from J, with 3 bases between.